The 3 T cell receptor beta chains below all came from one sample that was sequenced in a study of PD-1 blockade in classical Hodgkin lymphoma. Each of the patients experienced relapse following autologous stem cell transplantation, and their brentuximab vedotin exposure differed. The data were produced by immunoSEQ multiplex PCR, yet TCRdb's version contains in-frame clones alone and is incomplete. Of about 75,000 clones in the sample, about 92% were seen once. Sequencing used peripheral blood mononuclear cells (PBMCs), obtained at baseline. These receptor sequences come from a human donor with classical Hodgkin lymphoma.

This clone has only one observation. J is TRBJ2-1 and V is TRBV13, with 10 positions matching TRBD2. This CDR3 spans 16 amino acids. Trimming removed 3 bases from V and 9 bases from J; junction bases left unmatched: 11. The germline V gene encodes CDR1 PRHDT and CDR2 FYEKMQ (reference sequence). In DNA form, the CDR3 reads TGTGCCAGCAGCTTTGGAAGCGGGGGGGGCTTGGGTGAGCAGTTCTTC. It codes for CASSFGSGGGLGEQFF.

The chain has TRBV27 and TRBJ2-3, with 10 bases aligning to TRBD1. Germline CDR1 reads MNHEY; CDR2 reads SMNVEV (reference sequence). V dropped 7 bases and J dropped 5; count of bases not matched to a gene: 9. The CDR3 runs to 15 residues. CDR3 protein: CASTSGTGVLDTQYF. The CDR3 coding sequence is TGTGCCAGCACCTCCGGGACAGGGGTGCTAGATACGCAGTATTTT.

The chain links TRBV7-9 to TRBJ2-3; D remains ambiguous. V lost 1 base to trimming and J lost 5 bases, with 4 bases between them. Germline loops: CDR1 SEHNR, CDR2 FQNEAQ (reference sequence). The CDR3 loop spans 12 amino acids. CDR3 sequence: CASSLGEDTQYF. In nucleotides, the CDR3 is TGTGCCAGCAGCTTAGGGGAAGATACGCAGTATTTT.